This record concerns one T cell receptor (beta chain) sequence. Its cognate antigen is unknown. The Oncomine TCR Beta short-read assay was applied to DNA of cultured CD4+ T cells. TCRdb reprocessed the PCR reads with MiXCR, giving one entry per CDR3 protein. The table has tens of thousands of distinct CDR3 sequences, around two fifths seen once. Treatment meaning: roughly 10-day PBMC culture with coronavirus spike peptide pools or control peptides (ViraFEST assay). ViraFEST used peptide pools to expand antigen-specific T cells and subsequently sequenced their TCRs. The record originates from a study of vaccination and CD4 T cells after COVID-19. Across the whole study: Drawing of post-COVID samples took place a median about 97 days after diagnosis (range 35 to 161).

The specimen was CD4+ T cells from blood, cultured in vitro. The sequence came from a human donor who had recovered from COVID-19.

This chain's CDR3 is CASSGGFDQPQHF. Here the CDR3 DNA reads TGTGCCAGCTCTGGAGGTTTCGATCAGCCCCAGCATTTT. The rearrangement joins TRBV6-2 or TRBV6-3 to TRBJ1-5; no clear D. This CDR3 spans 13 amino acids. With 8 bases removed from V and 5 bases from J, the gap between germline ends came to 13 bases. The germline V gene has CDR1 MNHEY and CDR2 SVGEGT.